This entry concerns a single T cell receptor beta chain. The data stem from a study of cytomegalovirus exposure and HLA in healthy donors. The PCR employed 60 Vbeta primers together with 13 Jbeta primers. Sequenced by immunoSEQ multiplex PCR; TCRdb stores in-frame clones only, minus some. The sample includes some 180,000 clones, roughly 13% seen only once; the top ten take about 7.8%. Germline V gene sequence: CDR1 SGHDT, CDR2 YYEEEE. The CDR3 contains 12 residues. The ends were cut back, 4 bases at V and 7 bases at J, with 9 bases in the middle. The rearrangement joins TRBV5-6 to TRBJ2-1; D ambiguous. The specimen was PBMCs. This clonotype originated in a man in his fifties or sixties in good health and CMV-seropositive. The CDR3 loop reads CASSLVLNEQFF. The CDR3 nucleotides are TGTGCCAGCAGCCTAGTCCTGAATGAGCAGTTCTTC.